These T cell receptor beta chains were read from a single sample in a study of T cell changes during pregnancy in multiple sclerosis. The assay was immunoSEQ multiplex PCR, and TCRdb's table has in-frame clones only and misses some. The sample comprises roughly 30,000 clones, roughly nine tenths of which are singletons, and about 10% rests with the top ten. The material was CD8+ T cells from peripheral blood mononuclear cells, obtained in the second trimester of pregnancy. The receptors originated from a female donor with multiple sclerosis, enrolled in a pregnancy study. CDR3s include the opening cysteine and the closing phenylalanine or tryptophan. D genes are given only for firm matches. Clone size is not always given. Where it is, it says once, few, many or a class for expanded clones.

-	-	TRBV9	TRBJ1-5	TGTGCCAGCAGAACCAGGGGAGGCAATCAGCCCCAGCATTTT	CASRTRGGNQPQHF
TRBD1	-	TRBV27	TRBJ1-5	TGTGCCAGCAGTACAACCGGGACAGGGATCCAGCCCCAGCATTTT	CASSTTGTGIQPQHF
TRBD2	-	TRBV6-1	TRBJ2-3	TGTGCCAGCAGTGAAGGGACTAGCGACCTGGATACGCAGTATTTT	CASSEGTSDLDTQYF
-	-	TRBV19	TRBJ2-7	TGTGCCAGTAGTCCCGGACAGTCCTACGAGCAGTACTTC	CASSPGQSYEQYF
-	-	TRBV9	TRBJ2-7	TGTGCCAGCAGCGTAGCAGGGTGGGGCGAGCAGTACTTC	CASSVAGWGEQYF
TRBD1	-	TRBV19	TRBJ1-1	TGTGCCAGTAGTATAGCCAACGACAGGGTGAACACTGAAGCTTTCTTT	CASSIANDRVNTEAFF
-	-	TRBV9	TRBJ1-6	TGTGCCAGCAGCGTAAACGGAGGGGCCTCCTATAATTCACCCCTCCACTTT	CASSVNGGASYNSPLHF
TRBD1	-	TRBV19	TRBJ1-5	TGTGCCAGTAGTATGGGACAGGGGGGTCAGCCCCAGCATTTT	CASSMGQGGQPQHF
TRBD1	-	TRBV7-9	TRBJ1-2	TGTGCCAGCAGCCCTACAGGGGGAGTTTACTATGGCTACACCTTC	CASSPTGGVYYGYTF
TRBD1	-	TRBV5-1	TRBJ1-2	TGCGCCAGCAGCGGGGACGGGACAGGGTTTTATGGCTACACCTTC	CASSGDGTGFYGYTF
TRBD2	-	TRBV15	TRBJ2-3	TGTGCCACCAGCAGGCCAGCTTCTAGCGGTAGCACAGATACGCAGTATTTT	CATSRPASSGSTDTQYF
-	-	TRBV5-6	TRBJ2-7	TGTGCCAGCAGCTTGGTCACAGTCTACGAGCAGTACTTC	CASSLVTVYEQYF
-	-	TRBV6-1	TRBJ2-7	TGTGCCAGCAGTGAAGCCCGAGGGACTCACTACGAGCAGTACTTC	CASSEARGTHYEQYF
-	-	TRBV19	TRBJ1-2	TGTGCCAGCCTGACAGGTCTCTATGGCTACACCTTC	CASLTGLYGYTF
TRBD2	-	TRBV4-2	TRBJ2-7	TGTGCCAGCAGCCTTTCTAGCGGGGGGGCCATCGTCGACGAGCAGTACTTC	CASSLSSGGAIVDEQYF
-	-	TRBV9	TRBJ1-2	TGTGCCAGCAGCGTAGTTTCGAGTGACTATGGCTACACCTTC	CASSVVSSDYGYTF
-	-	TRBV5-6	TRBJ1-5	TGTGCCAGCAGCATACTCCGGGACCCGGGGGGACCCCAGCATTTT	CASSILRDPGGPQHF
TRBD2	-	TRBV5-1	TRBJ2-7	TGCGCCAGCAGCTCCGGCGGGACTAGCAGCTACGAGCAGTACTTC	CASSSGGTSSYEQYF
TRBD1	-	TRBV28	TRBJ2-7	TGTGCCAGCAGTCTTCCTGGGACAGCAAGCTCCTACGAGCAGTACTTC	CASSLPGTASSYEQYF
-	-	TRBV29-1	TRBJ2-1	TGCAGCGTTGCGGGGGGGTCCGGGACAGTAATCGCGTCCTACAATGAGCAGTTCTTC	CSVAGGSGTVIASYNEQFF
TRBD1	-	TRBV28	TRBJ1-5	TGTGCCAGCACCACACAGGGGCCCAATCAGCCCCAGCATTTT	CASTTQGPNQPQHF
TRBD2	-	TRBV7-9	TRBJ2-5	TGTGCCAGCAGCTTAGTAGCGGGAGGGCCCCAAGAGACCCAGTACTTC	CASSLVAGGPQETQYF
-	-	TRBV27	TRBJ1-1	TGTGCCAGCAGTTTATCAGGGGTGGGCACTGAAGCTTTCTTT	CASSLSGVGTEAFF
TRBD1	once	TRBV6-5	TRBJ2-5	TGTGCCAGCAGTTACGGGACAGGGATGGAGACCCAGTACTTC	CASSYGTGMETQYF
-	-	TRBV5-1	TRBJ2-3	TGCGCCAGCAGCTTGGACGAGACAGATACGCAGTATTTT	CASSLDETDTQYF
-	-	TRBV13	TRBJ2-1	TGTGCCAGCAGCTTGGGCCGGCGGGGCCCCTACAATGAGCAGTTCTTC	CASSLGRRGPYNEQFF
TRBD2	-	TRBV7-3	TRBJ2-1	TGTGCCAGCAGCTTAGGGGGGGGCTACAATGAGCAGTTCTTC	CASSLGGGYNEQFF
TRBD2	-	TRBV6-1	TRBJ2-1	TGTGCCAGACTAGCGGGGGGGCGTGGCAATGAGCAGTTCTTC	CARLAGGRGNEQFF
TRBD1	-	TRBV27	TRBJ2-1	TGTGCCAGCAGTTTTAAGGGACAGTACAATGAGCAGTTCTTC	CASSFKGQYNEQFF
-	-	TRBV12-1	TRBJ1-5	TGTGCCAGCAAACCCCCAACAGAGTCCATCAATCAGCCCCAGCATTTT	CASKPPTESINQPQHF
-	-	TRBV7-9	TRBJ2-5	TGTGCCAGCAGCCCACCAAGCGGTATGCAGACCCAGTACTTC	CASSPPSGMQTQYF